Sequencing of this T cell receptor (beta chain) was carried out in a study of T cells expressing NK-cell markers. Germline V gives CDR1 MGHDK, CDR2 SYGVNS. CDR3 length: 15 amino acids. Notes on this clonotype: Its cognate antigen is unknown.

Findings of the study overall: What remained unclear was the HCMV specificity of expanded NKG2C+ T cell clones.

Following a re-call of the 5' RACE reads, TCRdb has one entry per CDR3 protein and lacks DNA. The sample has under 500,000 distinct CDR3 sequences, and its top ten clones hold 6% to 8%. The chain is built from TRBV25-1 and TRBJ2-1; the TCRdb D gene call, TRBD2, has no DNA to confirm it. The material sequenced was blood T cells: a sorted CD56 or NKG2C T cell subset, CD4+ or CD8+ T cells, or bulk PBMC T cells (not recorded which). This TCR came from a woman aged 18 to 69 in good health. The CDR3 sequence is CASRVSGSPYNEQFF.